These 31 T cell receptor beta chains came from one sample sequenced in a study of cytomegalovirus exposure and HLA in healthy donors. Use of 60 Vbeta and 13 Jbeta primers characterized the PCR. Using immunoSEQ multiplex PCR, the repertoire was profiled, and TCRdb retains in-frame clones only, with some absent. The sample includes 80,000 to 100,000 clones, over 75% of them seen just once. The source material was PBMCs. These receptors were collected from a female donor in good health and CMV-seropositive.

This chain's CDR3 is CASSEGEGLAGGNEQFF. The CDR3 DNA follows: TGTGCCAGCAGTGAAGGGGAGGGACTAGCGGGGGGCAATGAGCAGTTCTTC. J is TRBJ2-1 and V is TRBV6-1; 15 bases line up with TRBD2. Germline V gene sequence: CDR1 MNHNS, CDR2 SASEGT. The CDR3 consists of 17 residues. Trimming took 1 base from V and 6 from J; bases not matched to a gene: 4.

The CDR3 loop reads CASSQGTGGGYGYTF. Written as DNA, the CDR3 is TGTGCCAGCAGTCAGGGGACAGGGGGAGGATATGGCTACACCTTC. The chain recombines TRBV28 with TRBJ1-2; TRBD1 agrees at 11 bases. The germline V gene has CDR1 MDHEN and CDR2 SYDVKM. The CDR3 runs to 15 residues. With 5 bases clipped from V and 5 bases from J, the junction kept 7 bases outside the gene matches.

The chain is built from TRBV6-6 and TRBJ2-7, with D possibly being TRBD2 (6 bases). Trimming pared 5 bases from V and 5 bases from J, leaving 19 bases between. CDR3 length: 15 amino acids. Germline loops: CDR1 MNHNY, CDR2 SVGAGI (reference sequence). Here the CDR3 DNA reads TGTGCCAGCAGTCCGTCCCAGGGACTCTTGCACGAGCAGTACTTC. Translating gives CASSPSQGLLHEQYF.

The rearrangement joins TRBV28 to TRBJ1-2, with D perhaps matching TRBD1 (6 bases). V lost 4 bases to trimming and J lost 4 bases, with 13 bases between them. Germline CDR1 MDHEN, CDR2 SYDVKM. CDR3 length: 14 residues. In DNA form, the CDR3 reads TGTGCCAGCAGTTGGGTCACAGGGTTCTATGGCTACACCTTC. Its translation is CASSWVTGFYGYTF.

This chain links TRBV5-1 with TRBJ1-2, with 8 bases aligning to TRBD1. The V gene's germline CDR1 is SGHRS and CDR2 YFSETQ. The CDR3 length is 13 residues. V was pared by 4 bases and J by 8 bases, with 7 bases of the junction left unmatched. CDR3 residues: CASSAGQGRGYTF. CDR3 DNA sequence: TGCGCCAGCAGCGCCGGACAGGGTCGCGGCTACACCTTC.

The CDR3 region is CASRPSMGMNTEAFF. The CDR3 DNA is TGTGCCAGCAGGCCCTCGATGGGCATGAACACTGAAGCTTTCTTT. The chain couples TRBV28 to TRBJ1-1; D unclear. Trimming cost V 6 bases and J 0 bases, with 14 bases left between them. From germline, CDR1 is MDHEN and CDR2 SYDVKM. CDR3 length: 15 residues.

The J gene is TRBJ2-2, the V gene TRBV25-1; TRBD2 might be the D (6 bases). The CDR3 sequence is 16 residues long. Germline V lookup: CDR1 MGHDK, CDR2 SYGVNS. The V and J ends lost 4 bases and 4 bases respectively, with 16 bases between them. CDR3 loop: CASSVRGGVGTGELFF. The CDR3 coding sequence is TGTGCCAGCAGTGTTAGAGGAGGGGTCGGCACCGGGGAGCTGTTTTTT.

The V and J genes are TRBV5-1 and TRBJ2-7; no clear D gene. V lost 1 base, J lost 3 bases, and 8 bases lay in between. Germline loops: CDR1 SGHRS, CDR2 YFSETQ. The CDR3 length is 13 residues. The CDR3 nucleotides are TGCGCCAGCAGCTTGCATGACATCTACGAGCAGTACTTC. It codes for CASSLHDIYEQYF.

This clone came up once. The genes are TRBV19 and TRBJ2-3; tentative D call: TRBD2 (6 bases). CDR3 length: 14 amino acids. The ends were cut back, 3 bases at V and 6 bases at J, with 13 bases in the middle. CDR1 is LNHDA, CDR2 SQIVND, per germline (reference sequence). CDR3 sequence (DNA): TGTGCCAGTAGTATCGTTGCGGGGAGGGATACGCAGTATTTT. Protein: CASSIVAGRDTQYF.

The V gene is TRBV29-1, the J gene TRBJ2-7, with 10 bases matching TRBD1. This CDR3 is built from 15 residues. The V gene's germline CDR1 is SQVTM and CDR2 ANQGSEA. V lost 4 bases to trimming and J lost 0 bases; unmatched junction nucleotides: 6. The CDR3 coding sequence is TGCAGCGTTGTCCGGGACAGGGGATACTCCTACGAGCAGTACTTC. As protein: CSVVRDRGYSYEQYF.

The chain recombines TRBV7-9 with TRBJ2-5, with D perhaps TRBD2 (5 bases). This CDR3 is built from 13 residues. Germline V CDR1 and CDR2: SEHNR, FQNEAQ (reference sequence). V dropped 5 bases and J dropped 5 bases, with 12 bases sitting between them. CDR3 nucleotide sequence: TGTGCCAGCAGCCCACTAGGAGAGGAGACCCAGTACTTC. Its protein product is CASSPLGEETQYF.

A few counts support this clone. V gene TRBV6-5 combines with J gene TRBJ2-3; D unresolved. Germline CDR1 reads MNHEY; CDR2 reads SVGAGI. The V gene lost 2 bases and the J gene lost 0 bases, with 12 bases spanning the gap. The CDR3 extends over 16 amino acids. CDR3 protein: CASSYHATPSTDTQYF. As DNA, the CDR3 is TGTGCCAGCAGTTACCATGCCACTCCTAGCACAGATACGCAGTATTTT.

The chain has TRBV9 and TRBJ1-6; possible D gene TRBD1, 6 bases. The CDR3 runs to 15 residues. The germline V gene encodes CDR1 SGDLS and CDR2 YYNGEE. Trimming shortened V by 4 bases and J by 8 bases, and 16 bases separated the two germline ends. The CDR3 loop reads CASSPRTAGDSPLHF. In nucleotides, the CDR3 is TGTGCCAGCAGCCCCCGGACCGCAGGGGATTCACCCCTCCACTTT. The entire variable domain, with the rest obtained from reference TRBV9 and TRBJ1-6, is as follows: DSGVTQTPKHLITATGQRVTLRCSPRSGDLSVYWYQQSLDQGLQFLIQYYNGEERAKGNILERFSAQQFPDLHSELNLSSLELGDSALYFCASSPRTAGDSPLHFGNGTRLTVT.

The gene calls are TRBV25-1 and TRBJ2-1; tentatively, D is TRBD2 (5 bases). V was clipped by 5 bases and J by 0 bases, with 14 bases between them. The CDR3 runs to 16 residues. The germline CDR1 and CDR2 sequences are MGHDK and SYGVNS. CDR3 DNA: TGTGCCAGCAGTAATACTAGACAAAGCTCCTACAATGAGCAGTTCTTC. It is translated as CASSNTRQSSYNEQFF.

CDR3 DNA: TGTGCCACCAGCAGAATGGCATCCGGAGACACCATATATTTT. Translated: CATSRMASGDTIYF. The V and J genes are TRBV15 and TRBJ1-3; D gene ambiguous. V was shortened by 2 bases and J by 8 bases, with 13 bases between the two germline ends. The V gene's germline CDR1 is LNHNV and CDR2 YYDKDF (reference sequence). The CDR3 has 14 residues.

This clone has a handful of counts. This chain uses TRBV19 with TRBJ2-1, with 7 bases that match TRBD2. Unmatched junction bases numbered 11, after V lost 4 bases and J lost 8 bases. This CDR3 is built from 15 residues. Germline V gives CDR1 LNHDA, CDR2 SQIVND (reference sequence). The CDR3 bases are TGTGCCAGTAGTACCGCGGGAGTTTGGGGCTATGAGCAGTTCTTC. Protein: CASSTAGVWGYEQFF.

This clone appeared a few times. This chain links TRBV29-1 with TRBJ2-1; TRBD2 matches 8 bases. The V and J ends lost 1 base and 12 bases, in that order; junction bases with no gene match: 11. The CDR3 extends over 14 amino acids. Germline CDR1 is SQVTM and CDR2 is ANQGSEA. DNA of the CDR3: TGCAGCGTTGAAGGGCGGGGGGAATGGGGTCGGCAGTTCTTC. This codes for CSVEGRGEWGRQFF.

V gene TRBV5-4 combines with J gene TRBJ1-2, with TRBD1 identical over 7 bases. Looked up from germline, CDR1 is SGHNT and CDR2 is YYREEE (reference sequence). The ends lost 0 bases at V and 13 bases at J; junction bases unmatched: 15. The CDR3 contains 15 residues. DNA for the CDR3: TGTGCCAGCAGCTTGGAGGGGCGGGCAGGGGGATCAGGCACCTTC. It specifies CASSLEGRAGGSGTF.

The chain is built from TRBV30 and TRBJ1-2; 8 bases are shared with TRBD1. V shed 4 bases and J 2 bases; nucleotides not matched to a gene: 0. This CDR3 is built from 12 residues. Germline V gene data show CDR1 as GTSNPN and CDR2 as SVGIG (reference sequence). The CDR3 loop reads CAWNRGNYGYTF. The CDR3 DNA sequence: TGTGCCTGGAACAGGGGGAACTATGGCTACACCTTC.

The rearrangement links TRBV6-5 to TRBJ2-2; D not certain. The V end was cut by 0 bases, the J end by 5 bases, with 4 bases between. The CDR3 has 13 residues. Germline values: CDR1 MNHEY, CDR2 SVGAGI. The CDR3 region has the DNA TGTGCCAGCAGTTACTCGCGAACCGGGGAGCTGTTTTTT. Translation gives CASSYSRTGELFF.

Notes on this clone: The same CDR3 also results from other DNA sequences found in this sample. This chain uses TRBV16 with TRBJ2-7, with D possibly being TRBD2 (6 bases). The CDR3 contains 15 residues. Germline assignment: CDR1 KGHSY and CDR2 FQNENV. V was clipped by 4 bases and J by 0 bases, with 13 bases between them. The CDR3 DNA reads TGTGCCAGCAGCCCTGGCGGGGATCTCTCCTACGAGCAGTACTTC. It codes for CASSPGGDLSYEQYF. Full variable domain (missing parts from reference TRBV16 and TRBJ2-7): GEEVAQTPKHLVRGEGQKAKLYCAPIKGHSYVFWYQQVLKNEFKFLISFQNENVFDETGMPKERFSAKCLPNSPCSLEIQATKLEDSAVYFCASSPGGDLSYEQYFGPGTRLTVT.

Remarks on this clone: Germline is not matched at one junction end, which may reflect a read error. This sequence joins TRBV19 and TRBJ1-2; weak D call: TRBD1 (5 bases). Germline V gene sequence: CDR1 LNHDA, CDR2 SQIVND (reference sequence). The CDR3 totals 12 residues. The CDR3 loop is CASRGGSPTSFF. The CDR3 DNA follows: TGTGCCAGTAGGGGGGGTTCGCCCACGTCGTTCTTC.

The chain combines TRBV9 with TRBJ2-3, with TRBD1 identical over 7 bases. This CDR3 comprises 16 residues. The J segment lost 3 bases and the V segment lost 6 bases, leaving 13 bases of the junction unmatched. The germline CDR1 and CDR2 sequences are SGDLS and YYNGEE. The CDR3 loop is CASTSLRPGGTDTQYF. The CDR3 DNA reads TGTGCCAGCACCTCTTTACGCCCAGGGGGTACAGATACGCAGTATTTT.

There are many counts of this clone. CDR3 coding DNA: TGTGCCAGCAGCATGGAGGGGGGGGGCAATGAGCAGTTCTTC. Its protein is CASSMEGGGNEQFF. The chain is built from TRBV5-5 and TRBJ2-1, with D tentatively TRBD2 (7 bases). V lost 4 bases, J lost 6 bases, and 14 bases lay in between. There are 14 residues in the CDR3. Germline-derived CDR1 and CDR2 are SGHKS and YYEKEE (reference sequence).

This sequence joins TRBV5-5 and TRBJ2-7; D remains unclear. V was cut by 4 bases and J by 7 bases, with 12 bases left in between. Germline V CDR1 and CDR2: SGHKS, YYEKEE (reference sequence). The CDR3 contains 12 residues. The CDR3, as DNA: TGTGCCAGCAGCCCCTTCGGTGCTGAGCAGTACTTC. It codes for CASSPFGAEQYF. Based on the CDR3 plus reference TRBV5-5 and TRBJ2-7, the full variable domain is DAGVTQSPTHLIKTRGQQVTLRCSPISGHKSVSWYQQVLGQGPQFIFQYYEKEERGRGNFPDRFSARQFPNYSSELNVNALLLGDSALYLCASSPFGAEQYFGPGTRLTVT.

This clone showed up just once. The genes are TRBV28 and TRBJ1-6, with TRBD1 matching over 7 bases. V was clipped by 6 bases and J by 4 bases; unmatched bases: 12. The CDR3 covers 17 residues. Germline CDR1 is MDHEN and CDR2 is SYDVKM. As DNA, the CDR3 is TGTGCCAGCAGCTTCGGACAGAACAGGGGTTATAATTCACCCCTCCACTTT. Amino acid sequence: CASSFGQNRGYNSPLHF.

In its sample, this clone was seen a few times. The rearrangement links TRBV5-4 to TRBJ1-4; unclear D gene. V gave up 1 base and J gave up 0 bases, with 10 bases separating them. The CDR3 totals 16 residues. Germline CDR1 is SGHNT and CDR2 is YYREEE (reference sequence). DNA for the CDR3: TGTGCCAGCAGCTTGACCGGGGATGCAACTAATGAAAAACTGTTTTTT. Its protein is CASSLTGDATNEKLFF.

This clone has a single count. V usage is TRBV6-5 and J usage is TRBJ1-4, with TRBD1 as a possible D gene (5 bases). Germline loops: CDR1 MNHEY, CDR2 SVGAGI. V lost 7 bases and J lost 8, with 11 bases in between. This CDR3 has 12 amino acids. CDR3 in amino acids: CASTQGGEKLFF. CDR3 in DNA: TGTGCCAGCACCCAGGGTGGGGAAAAACTGTTTTTT.

The rearrangement links TRBV15 to TRBJ1-5; the match to TRBD1 covers 8 bases. With 1 base clipped from V and 6 bases from J, the junction kept 5 bases outside the gene matches. This CDR3 has 15 residues. Per germline, CDR1 LNHNV and CDR2 YYDKDF (reference sequence). The CDR3, as DNA: TGTGCCACCAGCAGAGGTCCGGGACAGGTTCAGCCCCAGCATTTT. Its translation is CATSRGPGQVQPQHF.

This chain joins TRBV5-3 and TRBJ2-7; the match to TRBD2 covers 8 bases. TRBV5-3 is classed as an ORF, of uncertain function. The CDR3 contains 16 residues. Germline trimming cut 4 bases from V and 3 bases from J; bases unmatched to any gene: 12. In DNA form, the CDR3 reads TGTGCCAGAAGCAACGTACGTAGCGGGGCTTGCTACGAGCAGTACTTC. Translated, it gives CARSNVRSGACYEQYF.

The chain couples TRBV28 to TRBJ1-1; D is possibly TRBD1 (6 bases). From germline, CDR1 is MDHEN and CDR2 SYDVKM. CDR3 length equals 14 residues. Between the trimmed V and J ends, which lost 5 bases and 4 bases, there was a span of 14 bases. CDR3 sequence (DNA): TGTGCCAGCAGTACGACAGGCCCCCTCACTGAAGCTTTCTTT. Encoded protein: CASSTTGPLTEAFF.